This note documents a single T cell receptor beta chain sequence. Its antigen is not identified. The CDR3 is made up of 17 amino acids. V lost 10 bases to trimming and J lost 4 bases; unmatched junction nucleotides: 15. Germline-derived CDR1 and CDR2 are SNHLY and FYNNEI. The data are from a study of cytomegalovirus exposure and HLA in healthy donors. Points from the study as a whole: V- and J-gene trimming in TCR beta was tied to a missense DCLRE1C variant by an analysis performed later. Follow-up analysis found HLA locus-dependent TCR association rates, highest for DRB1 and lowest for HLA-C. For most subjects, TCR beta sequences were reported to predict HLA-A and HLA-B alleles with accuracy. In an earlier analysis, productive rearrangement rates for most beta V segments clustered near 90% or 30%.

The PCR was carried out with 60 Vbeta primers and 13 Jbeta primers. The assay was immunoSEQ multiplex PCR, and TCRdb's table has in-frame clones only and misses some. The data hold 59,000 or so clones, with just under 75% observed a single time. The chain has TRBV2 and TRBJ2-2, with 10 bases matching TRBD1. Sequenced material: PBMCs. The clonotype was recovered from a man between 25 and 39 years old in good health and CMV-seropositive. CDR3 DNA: TGTGCCATCACCTTGTCCCGGGACAGGGGAATCACCGGGGAGCTGTTTTTT. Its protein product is CAITLSRDRGITGELFF.